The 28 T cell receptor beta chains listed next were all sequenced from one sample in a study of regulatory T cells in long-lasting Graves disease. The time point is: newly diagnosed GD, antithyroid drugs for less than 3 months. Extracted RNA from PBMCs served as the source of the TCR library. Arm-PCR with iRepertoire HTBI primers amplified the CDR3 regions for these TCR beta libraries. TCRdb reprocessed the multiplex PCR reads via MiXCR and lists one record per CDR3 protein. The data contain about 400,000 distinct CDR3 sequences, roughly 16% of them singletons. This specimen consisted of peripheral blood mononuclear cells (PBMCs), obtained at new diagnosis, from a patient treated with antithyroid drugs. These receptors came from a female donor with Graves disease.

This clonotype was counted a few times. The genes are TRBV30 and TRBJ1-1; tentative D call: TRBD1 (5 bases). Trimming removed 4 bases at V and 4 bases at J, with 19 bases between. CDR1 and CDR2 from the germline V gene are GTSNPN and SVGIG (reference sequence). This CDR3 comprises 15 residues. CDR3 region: CAWIPGLRGSTEAFF. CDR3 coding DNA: TGTGCCTGGATACCGGGCCTGCGGGGGAGCACTGAAGCTTTCTTT.

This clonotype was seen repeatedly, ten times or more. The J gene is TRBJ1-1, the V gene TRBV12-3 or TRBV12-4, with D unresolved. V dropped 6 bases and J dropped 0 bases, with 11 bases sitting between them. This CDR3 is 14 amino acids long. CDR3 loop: CASSPRNLNTEAFF. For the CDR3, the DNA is TGTGCCAGCAGCCCACGCAATCTGAACACTGAAGCTTTCTTT.

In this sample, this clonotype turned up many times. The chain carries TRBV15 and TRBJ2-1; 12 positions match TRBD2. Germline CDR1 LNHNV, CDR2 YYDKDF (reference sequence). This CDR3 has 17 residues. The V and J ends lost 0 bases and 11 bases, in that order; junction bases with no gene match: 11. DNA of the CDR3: TGTGCCACCAGCAGAGATCCCCGACTAGCGGGGGAACTAAAGCAGTTCTTC. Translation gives CATSRDPRLAGELKQFF.

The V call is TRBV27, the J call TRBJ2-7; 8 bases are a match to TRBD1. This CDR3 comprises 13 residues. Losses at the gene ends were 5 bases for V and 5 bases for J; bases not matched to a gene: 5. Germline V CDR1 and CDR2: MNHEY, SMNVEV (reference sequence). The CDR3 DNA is TGTGCCAGCAGTCGGACAGGGTTCGACGAGCAGTACTTC. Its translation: CASSRTGFDEQYF.

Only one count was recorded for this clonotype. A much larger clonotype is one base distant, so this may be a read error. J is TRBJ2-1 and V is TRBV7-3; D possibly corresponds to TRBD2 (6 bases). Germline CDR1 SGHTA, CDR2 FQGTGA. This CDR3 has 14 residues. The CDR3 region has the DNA TGTGCCAGCAGCTTGGAGGGACCCTACAATAAGCAGTTCTTC. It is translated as CASSLEGPYNKQFF.

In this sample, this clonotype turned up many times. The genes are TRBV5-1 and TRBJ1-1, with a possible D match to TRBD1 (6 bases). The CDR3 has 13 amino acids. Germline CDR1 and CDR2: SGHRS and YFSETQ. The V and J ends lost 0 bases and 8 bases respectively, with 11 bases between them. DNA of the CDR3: TGCGCCAGCAGCTTGGAGGGGGGCGTCGAAGCTTTCTTT. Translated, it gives CASSLEGGVEAFF.

CDR3 bases: TGCGCCAGCAGCCCGGGGTTAGCGCACACCCCCCAGCAGTTCTTC. The encoded protein is CASSPGLAHTPQQFF. This sequence joins TRBV4-1 and TRBJ2-1, with D possibly being TRBD2 (5 bases). This CDR3 comprises 15 residues. V was clipped by 4 bases and J by 11 bases, with 21 bases between them. Germline lookup yields CDR1 MGHRA and CDR2 YSYEKL.

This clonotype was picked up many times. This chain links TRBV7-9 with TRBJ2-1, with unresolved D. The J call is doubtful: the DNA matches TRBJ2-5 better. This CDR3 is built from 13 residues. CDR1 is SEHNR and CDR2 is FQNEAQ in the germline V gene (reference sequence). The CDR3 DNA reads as TGTGCCAGCAGCCTCTTTGCACAAGAGACCCAGTACTTC. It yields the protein CASSLFAQETQYF.

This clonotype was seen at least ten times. DNA of the CDR3: TGCGCCAGCAGCCAAGTTTGGAGAAGCAATCAGCCCCAGCATTTT. This encodes CASSQVWRSNQPQHF. V is TRBV4-1 and J is TRBJ1-5; no firm D call. Germline-derived CDR1 and CDR2 are MGHRA and YSYEKL. This CDR3 comprises 15 residues. The V and J ends lost 1 base and 1 base respectively, with 8 bases between them.

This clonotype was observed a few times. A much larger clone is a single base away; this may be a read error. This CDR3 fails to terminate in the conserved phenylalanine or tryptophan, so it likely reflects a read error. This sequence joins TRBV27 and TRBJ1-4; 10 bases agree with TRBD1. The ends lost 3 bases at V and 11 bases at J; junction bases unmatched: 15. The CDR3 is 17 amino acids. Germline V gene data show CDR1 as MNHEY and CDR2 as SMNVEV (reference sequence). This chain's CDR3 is CASSLLRPRDRGYKLFL. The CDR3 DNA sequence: TGTGCCAGCAGTTTGCTACGTCCGAGGGACAGGGGATACAAACTGTTTCTT.

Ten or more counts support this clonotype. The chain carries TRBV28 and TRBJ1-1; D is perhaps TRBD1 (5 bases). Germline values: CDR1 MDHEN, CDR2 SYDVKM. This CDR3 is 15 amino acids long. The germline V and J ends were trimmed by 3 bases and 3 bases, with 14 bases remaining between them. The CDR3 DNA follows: TGTGCCAGCAGTTTCAGGGCTTCCCGCGACACTGAAGCTTTCTTT. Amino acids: CASSFRASRDTEAFF.

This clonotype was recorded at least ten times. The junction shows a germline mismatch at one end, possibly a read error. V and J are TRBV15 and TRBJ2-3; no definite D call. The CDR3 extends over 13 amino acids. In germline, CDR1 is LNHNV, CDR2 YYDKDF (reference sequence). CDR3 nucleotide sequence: TGTGCCACCAGCCGAGACTTTTCCGATACGCAGTATTTT. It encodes CATSRDFSDTQYF.

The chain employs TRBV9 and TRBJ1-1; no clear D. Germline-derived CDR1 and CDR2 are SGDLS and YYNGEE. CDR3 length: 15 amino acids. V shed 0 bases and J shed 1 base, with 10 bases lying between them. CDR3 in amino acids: CASSVGTQGNTEAFF. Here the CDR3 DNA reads TGTGCCAGCAGCGTAGGGACTCAAGGGAACACTGAAGCTTTCTTT.

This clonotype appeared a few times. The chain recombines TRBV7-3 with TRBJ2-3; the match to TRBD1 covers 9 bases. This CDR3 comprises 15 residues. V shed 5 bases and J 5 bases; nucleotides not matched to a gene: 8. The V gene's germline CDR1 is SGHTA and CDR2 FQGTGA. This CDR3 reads CASSEQGALGDTQYF. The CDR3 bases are TGTGCCAGCAGCGAACAGGGGGCGCTGGGAGATACGCAGTATTTT.

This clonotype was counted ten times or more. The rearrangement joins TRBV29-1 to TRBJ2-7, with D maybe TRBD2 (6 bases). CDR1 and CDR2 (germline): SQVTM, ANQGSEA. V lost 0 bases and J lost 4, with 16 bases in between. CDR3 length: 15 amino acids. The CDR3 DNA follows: TGCAGCGTTGAAGATAGTGGGGGGTCTAGGTACGAGCAGTACTTC. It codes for CSVEDSGGSRYEQYF.

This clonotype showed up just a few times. DNA for the CDR3: TGTGCCAGCTCACCATTGTTGTGGCAGGGGGCCTACTATGGCTACACCTTC. Encoded protein: CASSPLLWQGAYYGYTF. The chain recombines TRBV18 with TRBJ1-2, with TRBD1 identical over 8 bases. The CDR3 totals 17 residues. CDR1 and CDR2 from the germline V gene are KGHSH and LQKENI. V lost 2 bases to trimming and J lost 3 bases; unmatched junction nucleotides: 11. Full variable domain (rest looked up from reference TRBV18 and TRBJ1-2): NAGVMQNPRHLVRRRGQEARLRCSPMKGHSHVYWYRQLPEEGLKFMVYLQKENIIDESGMPKERFSAEFPKEGPSILRIQQVVRGDSAAYFCASSPLLWQGAYYGYTFGSGTRLTVV.

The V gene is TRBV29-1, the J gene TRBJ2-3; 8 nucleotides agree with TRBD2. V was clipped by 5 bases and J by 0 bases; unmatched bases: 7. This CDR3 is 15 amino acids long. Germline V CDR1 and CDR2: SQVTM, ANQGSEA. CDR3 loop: CSVHPLAASTDTQYF. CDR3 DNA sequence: TGCAGCGTTCATCCACTAGCGGCTAGCACAGATACGCAGTATTTT.

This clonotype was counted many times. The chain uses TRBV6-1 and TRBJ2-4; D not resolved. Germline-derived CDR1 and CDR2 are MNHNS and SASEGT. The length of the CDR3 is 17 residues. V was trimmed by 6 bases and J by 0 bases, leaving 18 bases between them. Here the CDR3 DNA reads TGTGCCAGCAGCTATCCCTTGACGGCCCTAGCCAAAAACATTCAGTACTTC. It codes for CASSYPLTALAKNIQYF.

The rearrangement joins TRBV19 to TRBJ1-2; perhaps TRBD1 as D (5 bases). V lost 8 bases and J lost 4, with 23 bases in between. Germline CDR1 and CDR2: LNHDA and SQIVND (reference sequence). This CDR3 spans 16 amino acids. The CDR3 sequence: CASSNSVGGTGYGYTF. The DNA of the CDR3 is TGTGCCAGTTCCAATTCTGTGGGAGGGACCGGCTATGGCTACACCTTC.

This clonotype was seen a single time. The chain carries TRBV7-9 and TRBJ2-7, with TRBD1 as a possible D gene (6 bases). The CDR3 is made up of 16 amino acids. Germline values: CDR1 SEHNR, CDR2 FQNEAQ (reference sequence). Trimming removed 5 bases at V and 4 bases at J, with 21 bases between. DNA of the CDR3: TGTGCCAGCAGCCGCGATGTACAGGGTTCAGGGTACGAGCAGTACTTC. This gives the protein CASSRDVQGSGYEQYF.

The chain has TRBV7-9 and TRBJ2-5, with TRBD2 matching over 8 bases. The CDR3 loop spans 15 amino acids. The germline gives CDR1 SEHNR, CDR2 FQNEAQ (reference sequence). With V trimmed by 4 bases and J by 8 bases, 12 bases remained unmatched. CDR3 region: CASSYGSSGPETQYF. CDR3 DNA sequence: TGTGCCAGCAGCTACGGCTCTAGCGGGCCCGAAACCCAGTACTTC.

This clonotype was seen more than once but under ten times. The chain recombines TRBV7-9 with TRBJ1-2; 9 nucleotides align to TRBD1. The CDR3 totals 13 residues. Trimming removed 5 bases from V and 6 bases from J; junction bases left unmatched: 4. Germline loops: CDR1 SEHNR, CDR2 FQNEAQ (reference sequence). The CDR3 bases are TGTGCCAGCAGCACCCGGACAGGGGATGGCTACACCTTC. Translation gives CASSTRTGDGYTF. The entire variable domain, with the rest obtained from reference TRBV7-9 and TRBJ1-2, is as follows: DTGVSQNPRHKITKRGQNVTFRCDPISEHNRLYWYRQTLGQGPEFLTYFQNEAQLEKSRLLSDRFSAERPKGSFSTLEIQRTEQGDSAMYLCASSTRTGDGYTFGSGTRLTVV.

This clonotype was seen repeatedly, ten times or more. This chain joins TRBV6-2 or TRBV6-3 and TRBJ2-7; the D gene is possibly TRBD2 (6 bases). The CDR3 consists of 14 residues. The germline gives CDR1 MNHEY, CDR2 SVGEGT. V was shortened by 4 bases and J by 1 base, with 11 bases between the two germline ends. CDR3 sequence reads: CASSFRLGSYEQYF. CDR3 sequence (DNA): TGTGCCAGCAGTTTCCGACTAGGATCCTACGAGCAGTACTTC.

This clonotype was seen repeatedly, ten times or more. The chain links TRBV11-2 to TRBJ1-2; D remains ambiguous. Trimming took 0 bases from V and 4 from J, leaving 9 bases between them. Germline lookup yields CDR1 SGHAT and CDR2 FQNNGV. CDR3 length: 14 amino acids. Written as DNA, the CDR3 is TGTGCCAGCAGCTTAGATCGTTTGACCTATGGCTACACCTTC. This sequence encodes CASSLDRLTYGYTF.

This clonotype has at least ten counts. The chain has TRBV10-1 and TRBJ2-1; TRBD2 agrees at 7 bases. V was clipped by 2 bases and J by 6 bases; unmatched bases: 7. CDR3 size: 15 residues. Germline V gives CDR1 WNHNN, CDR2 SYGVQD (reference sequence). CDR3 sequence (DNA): TGCGCCAGCAGTGAGGGCGGGAGATGGGTCAATGAGCAGTTCTTC. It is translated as CASSEGGRWVNEQFF.

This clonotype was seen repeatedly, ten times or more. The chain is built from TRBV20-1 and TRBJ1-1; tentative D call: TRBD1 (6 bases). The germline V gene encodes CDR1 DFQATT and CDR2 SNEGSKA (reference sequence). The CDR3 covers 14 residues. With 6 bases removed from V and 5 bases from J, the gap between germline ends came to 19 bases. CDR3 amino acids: CSAPGERDKTEAFF. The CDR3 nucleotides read TGCAGTGCCCCAGGGGAACGGGATAAAACTGAAGCTTTCTTT.

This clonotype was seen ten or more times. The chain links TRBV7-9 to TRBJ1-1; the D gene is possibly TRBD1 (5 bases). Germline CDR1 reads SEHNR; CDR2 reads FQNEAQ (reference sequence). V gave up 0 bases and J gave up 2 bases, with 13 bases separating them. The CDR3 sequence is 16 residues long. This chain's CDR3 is CASSLAYDRKNTEAFF. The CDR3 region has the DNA TGTGCCAGCAGCTTAGCGTATGACAGAAAAAACACTGAAGCTTTCTTT.

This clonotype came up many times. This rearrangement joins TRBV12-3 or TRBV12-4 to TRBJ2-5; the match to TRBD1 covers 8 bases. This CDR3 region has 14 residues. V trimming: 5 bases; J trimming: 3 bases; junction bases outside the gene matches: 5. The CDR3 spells CASSRDRPEETQYF. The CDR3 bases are TGTGCCAGCAGTAGGGACAGGCCGGAAGAGACCCAGTACTTC.